This T cell receptor (beta chain) was obtained from a study of T cell responses to AZD1222 COVID-19 vaccine. Worth noting for this clone: Antigen unknown.

Generated by immunoSEQ multiplex PCR, the TCRdb table keeps only in-frame clones and is missing some. The sample shows over 90,000 clones, about 90% of them seen only once. The CDR3 runs 13 residues. Germline assignment: CDR1 MDHEN and CDR2 SYDVKM. Trimming removed 2 bases from V and 9 bases from J, with 11 bases in between. Study-wide results and limits: Close to half of spike-specific TCRs reportedly recognize unmutated variant regions.

The chain employs TRBV28 and TRBJ2-1, with D perhaps TRBD1 (5 bases). The starting material was peripheral blood, obtained on day 0 of AZD1222 vaccination. The receptor was derived from an adult in good health. DNA of the CDR3: TGTGCCAGCAGTTTAGGAGCCCAGGGTGAGCAGTTCTTC. Amino acids: CASSLGAQGEQFF.